This entry describes one T cell receptor (beta chain). The antigen is unknown. The sample comes from a study of cytomegalovirus exposure and HLA in healthy donors. Clones were read by immunoSEQ multiplex PCR, and TCRdb kept only the in-frame ones, dropping some. In the table there are some 65,000 clones, around 95% of which are singletons. Whole-study results and caveats: Despite most TCR sequences being rare, some public TCRs occurred in many donors.

The TCR originated in a man between 18 and 35 years old in good health and CMV-seropositive. The sequenced material came from PBMCs.

The CDR3, as DNA: TGTGCCAGTAGTAGCCTGCAGGTCGATTCACCCCTCCACTTT. The encoded protein is CASSSLQVDSPLHF. This chain links TRBV19 with TRBJ1-6; D call uncertain. The CDR3 is 14 residues long. The germline CDR1 and CDR2 sequences are LNHDA and SQIVND (reference sequence). The V and J ends lost 4 bases and 8 bases respectively, with 12 bases between them.